The 24 T cell receptor beta chains in this list originate from one sample, sequenced in a study of vaccination and CD4 T cells after COVID-19. These TCRs are of unknown antigen specificity. Treatment here: approximately nine-day PBMC culture with coronavirus spike peptide pools or control peptides (ViraFEST assay). The Oncomine TCR Beta short-read assay was what sequenced the DNA obtained from cultured CD4+ T cells. TCRdb re-called the PCR reads with MiXCR, one entry per CDR3 protein. The sample lists some 16,000 distinct CDR3 sequences, around 50% occurring once. The source material was CD4+ T cells from blood, cultured in vitro. All receptors derive from a human donor who had recovered from COVID-19.

The V and J genes are TRBV4-2 and TRBJ2-5; D might be TRBD2 (7 bases). The CDR3 is made up of 16 amino acids. Germline assignment: CDR1 LGHNA and CDR2 YNFKEQ. The V end was cut by 2 bases, the J end by 5 bases, with 18 bases between. CDR3: CASSQSAGATVETQYF. In DNA, the CDR3 is TGTGCCAGCAGCCAATCCGCGGGGGCCACCGTGGAGACCCAGTACTTC.

The J gene is TRBJ1-6, the V gene TRBV6-1; 7 bases agree with TRBD1. The CDR3 loop spans 16 amino acids. J lost 6 bases, V lost 3 bases, and 8 bases had no gene match. Germline-derived CDR1 and CDR2 are MNHNS and SASEGT. This chain's CDR3 is CASSDPSGTVNSPLHF. CDR3 DNA: TGTGCCAGCAGTGACCCGTCCGGGACAGTTAATTCACCCCTCCACTTT.

The chain uses TRBV6-1 and TRBJ1-6, with 8 bases fitting TRBD1. Germline V gene data show CDR1 as MNHNS and CDR2 as SASEGT. The ends lost 3 bases at V and 6 bases at J; junction bases unmatched: 16. This CDR3 comprises 19 residues. The CDR3 DNA sequence: TGTGCCAGCAGTGACAGCCGGGACAGGTCCTTTATTCGTAATTCACCCCTCCACTTT. Its translation is CASSDSRDRSFIRNSPLHF.

This chain joins TRBV6-1 and TRBJ1-3; weak D call: TRBD1 (5 bases). Germline values: CDR1 MNHNS, CDR2 SASEGT. CDR3 size: 12 residues. The V and J ends lost 7 bases and 4 bases respectively, with 8 bases between them. Here the CDR3 reads CASMGDGNTIYF. DNA for the CDR3: TGTGCCAGCATGGGGGACGGAAACACCATATATTTT.

V usage is TRBV7-2 and J usage is TRBJ1-5; the D gene is possibly TRBD1 (6 bases). Germline CDR1 is SGHTA and CDR2 is FQGNSA. V was pared by 5 bases and J by 4 bases, with 18 bases between. The CDR3 has 16 amino acids. The DNA for the CDR3 is TGTGCCAGCAGCCCCCTTACAGGGCGGGAAAATCAGCCCCAGCATTTT. Its translation is CASSPLTGRENQPQHF.

The V call is TRBV27, the J call TRBJ1-6; the D is unclear. The V gene lost 7 bases and the J gene lost 3 bases, with 13 bases spanning the gap. The germline CDR1 and CDR2 sequences are MNHEY and SMNVEV (reference sequence). The CDR3 totals 15 residues. The DNA for the CDR3 is TGTGCCAGCACCAACCATGGTGACTATAATTCACCCCTCCACTTT. This encodes CASTNHGDYNSPLHF.

The CDR3 DNA reads as TGCGCCAGCAGCATCCTAGCGGGAGAAGATACGCAGTATTTT. Its translation: CASSILAGEDTQYF. V gene TRBV5-1 combines with J gene TRBJ2-3; 10 nucleotides align to TRBD2. CDR1 and CDR2 (germline): SGHRS, YFSETQ. CDR3 length: 14 amino acids. Trimming took 4 bases from V and 5 from J; bases not matched to a gene: 4.

This clonotype was found a few times. The rearrangement joins TRBV28 to TRBJ1-5, with D unclear. The CDR3 extends over 13 amino acids. Germline loops: CDR1 MDHEN, CDR2 SYDVKM. V was shortened by 2 bases and J by 4 bases, with 6 bases between the two germline ends. CDR3 in DNA: TGTGCCAGCAGTTTAAACAGAAATCAGCCCCAGCATTTT. Encoded protein: CASSLNRNQPQHF.

This clonotype was recorded a few times. V is TRBV19 and J is TRBJ2-6; D unresolved. The germline CDR1 and CDR2 sequences are LNHDA and SQIVND (reference sequence). This CDR3 region has 16 residues. V was cut by 2 bases and J by 4 bases, with 12 bases left in between. DNA of the CDR3: TGTGCCAGTAGTATATTCGGCGCCTCGGGGGCCAACGTCCTGACTTTC. This encodes CASSIFGASGANVLTF.

This clonotype was observed a few times. The V call is TRBV11-2, the J call TRBJ1-1; 7 nucleotides align to TRBD1. Trimming cost V 5 bases and J 3 bases; bases outside gene matches: 9. This CDR3 spans 15 amino acids. Germline CDR1 SGHAT, CDR2 FQNNGV. The CDR3 region has the DNA TGTGCCAGCAGCCTTCCGACAGGGTCGGACACTGAAGCTTTCTTT. It specifies CASSLPTGSDTEAFF.

This clonotype was detected a few times. This chain links TRBV20-1 with TRBJ1-2, with D perhaps TRBD1 (5 bases). This CDR3 contains 17 residues. CDR1 DFQATT and CDR2 SNEGSKA come from the germline V gene (reference sequence). V was pared by 0 bases and J by 1 base, with 18 bases between. This CDR3 reads CSARDQGRERFNYGYTF. The CDR3 DNA reads TGCAGTGCTAGAGATCAAGGCAGGGAAAGGTTTAACTATGGCTACACCTTC.

The genes are TRBV7-2 and TRBJ2-7; unclear D gene. In germline, CDR1 is SGHTA, CDR2 FQGNSA. Trimming removed 1 base from V and 3 bases from J, with 7 bases in between. The CDR3 runs to 13 residues. This CDR3 reads CASSLGYSYEQYF. The CDR3 region has the DNA TGTGCCAGCAGCTTAGGGTATAGCTACGAGCAGTACTTC.

This clonotype was recorded a few times. This chain uses TRBV20-1 with TRBJ2-3, with 7 bases lining up with TRBD1. The CDR3 has 12 residues. V shed 6 bases and J 5 bases; nucleotides not matched to a gene: 5. Germline V gene lookup returns CDR1 DFQATT and CDR2 SNEGSKA (reference sequence). The CDR3 spells CSASYRGDTQYF. In DNA, the CDR3 is TGCAGTGCCAGCTACAGGGGAGATACGCAGTATTTT.

The genes are TRBV5-6 and TRBJ1-2, with D unresolved. The CDR3 covers 13 residues. From germline, CDR1 is SGHDT and CDR2 YYEEEE. V was trimmed by 0 bases and J by 2 bases, leaving 5 bases between them. CDR3 sequence: CASSLAHNYGYTF. The CDR3 DNA reads as TGTGCCAGCAGCTTGGCCCACAACTATGGCTACACCTTC.

V usage is TRBV21-1 and J usage is TRBJ2-7; the table's D call, TRBD1, has no DNA check behind it. TRBV21-1 represents a pseudogene. This CDR3 comprises 15 residues. CDR3 coding DNA: TGTGCCAGCAGCAAAGAGGGGGAAGAATACTACGAGCAGTACTTC. This encodes CASSKEGEEYYEQYF.

The chain is built from TRBV5-4 and TRBJ2-7, with 13 positions matching TRBD2. This CDR3 has 21 residues. CDR1 and CDR2 from the germline V gene are SGHNT and YYREEE (reference sequence). J was trimmed by 0 bases and V by 7 bases; bases with no gene match: 22. As DNA, the CDR3 is TGTGCCAGCCCCAAAAGAGGTCCTAGACTAGCGGGAGGTCTAAGCTCCTACGAGCAGTACTTC. Translated: CASPKRGPRLAGGLSSYEQYF. Full variable domain (outside the CDR3, taken from reference TRBV5-4 and TRBJ2-7): ETGVTQSPTHLIKTRGQQVTLRCSSQSGHNTVSWYQQALGQGPQFIFQYYREEENGRGNFPPRFSGLQFPNYSSELNVNALELDDSALYLCASPKRGPRLAGGLSSYEQYFGPGTRLTVT.

CDR3 nucleotide sequence: TGTGCCAGCATGCCCGGGTCCGCCAATCAGCCCCAGCATTTT. Its translation is CASMPGSANQPQHF. V is TRBV6-1 and J is TRBJ1-5; D is uncertain. V shed 7 bases and J shed 3 bases, with 13 bases lying between them. The CDR3 spans 14 residues. The germline CDR1 and CDR2 sequences are MNHNS and SASEGT.

The chain combines TRBV7-9 with TRBJ2-5, with D unclear. The CDR3 runs to 13 residues. Germline CDR1 is SEHNR and CDR2 is FQNEAQ (reference sequence). Trimming took 1 base from V and 1 from J, leaving 4 bases between them. The CDR3 DNA reads as TGTGCCAGCAGCTTAGGGTCCCAAGAGACCCAGTACTTC. Its protein product is CASSLGSQETQYF.

A few counts support this clonotype. The rearrangement links TRBV6-5 to TRBJ1-5, with D maybe TRBD1 (5 bases). Germline CDR1 reads MNHEY; CDR2 reads SVGAGI. The ends were cut back, 0 bases at V and 0 bases at J, with 6 bases in the middle. CDR3 length equals 15 residues. The CDR3 nucleotides read TGTGCCAGCAGTTACTCCGGGGCTAGCAATCAGCCCCAGCATTTT. The encoded protein is CASSYSGASNQPQHF.

The genes are TRBV5-1 and TRBJ2-5; D is ambiguous. V was pared by 5 bases and J by 4 bases, with 6 bases between. Germline CDR1 and CDR2: SGHRS and YFSETQ. The CDR3 is 11 residues long. In DNA, the CDR3 is TGCGCCAGCAGTTGGTTAGAGACCCAGTACTTC. Translating gives CASSWLETQYF.

J is TRBJ2-1 and V is TRBV10-3; D remains ambiguous. V lost 6 bases to trimming and J lost 6 bases, with 6 bases between them. Germline CDR1 and CDR2: ENHRY and SYGVKD. This CDR3 region has 11 residues. CDR3 sequence reads: CAIRDLNEQFF. As DNA, the CDR3 is TGTGCCATCAGGGACCTCAATGAGCAGTTCTTC.

The V gene is TRBV5-4, the J gene TRBJ2-7; 8 bases match TRBD1. The junction had 9 bases not matched to a gene; V was cut back by 0 bases and J by 7 bases. The CDR3 runs 15 residues. The germline V gene encodes CDR1 SGHNT and CDR2 YYREEE (reference sequence). CDR3 residues: CASSLDLQGAEEQYF. The CDR3 DNA follows: TGTGCCAGCAGCTTGGACCTCCAGGGGGCGGAAGAGCAGTACTTC.

Judged by abundance, this clonotype is medium-sized. The rearrangement joins TRBV12-3 or TRBV12-4 to TRBJ1-6; 8 nucleotides agree with TRBD1. The J segment lost 3 bases and the V segment lost 1 base, leaving 8 bases of the junction unmatched. This CDR3 has 18 amino acids. CDR3 sequence reads: CASSLDSGGDYYNSPLHF. In nucleotides, the CDR3 is TGTGCCAGCAGTTTAGATTCAGGGGGCGATTACTATAATTCACCCCTCCACTTT.

The table lists this clonotype with a count of one. The CDR3 is CASSYRPRQEGLHDNNEQFF. As DNA, the CDR3 is TGTGCCAGCAGTTACAGACCCAGACAGGAGGGGCTACACGACAACAATGAGCAGTTCTTC. The V call is TRBV6-5, the J call TRBJ2-1; D might be TRBD1 or TRBD2, each matching 6 bases. CDR1 is MNHEY and CDR2 is SVGAGI in the germline V gene. This CDR3 is built from 20 residues. V was trimmed by 2 bases and J by 5 bases, leaving 28 bases between them.